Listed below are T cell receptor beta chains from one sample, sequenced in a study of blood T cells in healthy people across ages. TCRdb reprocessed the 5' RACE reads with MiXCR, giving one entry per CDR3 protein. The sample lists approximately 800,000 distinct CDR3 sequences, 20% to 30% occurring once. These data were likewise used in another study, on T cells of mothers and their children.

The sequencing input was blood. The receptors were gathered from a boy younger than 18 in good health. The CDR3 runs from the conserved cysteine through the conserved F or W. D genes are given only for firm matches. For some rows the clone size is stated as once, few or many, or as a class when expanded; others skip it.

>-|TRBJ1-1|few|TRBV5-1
CASSLGQETEAFF
TGCGCCAGCAGCTTGGGGCAGGAGACTGAAGCTTTCTTT
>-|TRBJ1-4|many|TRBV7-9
CASSALQVEKLFF
TGTGCCAGCAGCGCTCTTCAGGTTGAAAAACTGTTTTTT
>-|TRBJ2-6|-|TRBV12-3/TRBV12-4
CASSLGPGTGGANVLTF
TGTGCCAGCAGTTTAGGTCCGGGAACTGGTGGGGCCAACGTCCTGACTTTC
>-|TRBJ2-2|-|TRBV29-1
CSGWTVGDTGELFF
TGCAGCGGATGGACAGTTGGGGACACCGGGGAGCTGTTTTTT
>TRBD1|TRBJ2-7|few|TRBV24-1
CATSETTGGPYEQYF
TGTGCCACCAGTGAGACGACAGGGGGACCCTACGAGCAGTACTTC
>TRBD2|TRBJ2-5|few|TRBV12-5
CASGLSGGGSQQYF
TGTGCTAGTGGCCTTAGCGGGGGCGGCAGTCAGCAGTACTTC
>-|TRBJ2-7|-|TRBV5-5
CASSTDITGIYEQYF
TGTGCCAGCAGCACCGATATAACAGGGATCTACGAGCAGTACTTC
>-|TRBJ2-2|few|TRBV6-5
CASSWRTGELFF
TGTGCCAGCAGTTGGAGGACCGGGGAGCTGTTTTTT
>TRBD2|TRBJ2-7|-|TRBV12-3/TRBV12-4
CAVLGEGSYEQYF
TGTGCCGTCCTCGGGGAGGGGAGCTACGAGCAGTACTTC
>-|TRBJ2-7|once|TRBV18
CASSLTLDRSYEQYF
TGTGCCAGCTCCCTCACTTTAGACAGGTCCTACGAGCAGTACTTC
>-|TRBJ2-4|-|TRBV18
CASSPPGSKNIQYF
TGTGCCAGCTCACCTCCAGGGTCTAAAAACATTCAGTACTTC
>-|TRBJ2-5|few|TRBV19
CASSITSDRETQYF
TGTGCCAGTAGTATTACATCCGACAGAGAGACCCAGTACTTC
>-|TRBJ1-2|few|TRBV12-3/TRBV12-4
CASSFRRVGPFNYSYTF
TGTGCCAGCAGTTTTCGCAGGGTGGGACCTTTTAACTATAGCTACACCTTC
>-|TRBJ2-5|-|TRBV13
CASSLGGIMETQYF
TGTGCCAGCAGCTTAGGGGGGATAATGGAGACCCAGTACTTC
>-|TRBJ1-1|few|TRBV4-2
CASSQVLAALNTEAFF
TGTGCCAGCAGCCAAGTTCTGGCAGCATTGAACACTGAAGCTTTCTTT
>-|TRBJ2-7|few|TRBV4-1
CASSQRQGHEQYF
TGCGCCAGCAGCCAACGCCAGGGCCACGAGCAGTACTTC
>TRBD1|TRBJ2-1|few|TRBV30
CAWSVRQGADNEQFF
TGTGCCTGGAGTGTACGACAGGGGGCGGACAATGAGCAGTTCTTC
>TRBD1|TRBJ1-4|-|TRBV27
CASSFKGGEGQPEKLFF
TGTGCCAGCAGTTTCAAGGGGGGAGAGGGACAGCCTGAAAAACTGTTTTTT
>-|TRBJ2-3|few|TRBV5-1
CASSFLWQIDTQYF
TGCGCCAGCAGCTTCCTTTGGCAGATAGATACGCAGTATTTT
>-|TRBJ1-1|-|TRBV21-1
CANLQGYTEAFF
TGTGCCAATTTACAGGGGTACACTGAAGCTTTCTTT
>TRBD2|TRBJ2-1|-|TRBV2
CASSESASGVGEQFF
TGTGCCAGCAGTGAAAGCGCTAGCGGGGTCGGGGAGCAGTTCTTC
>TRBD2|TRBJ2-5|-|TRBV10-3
CAISRLAQETQYF
TGTGCCATCAGCCGACTAGCTCAAGAGACCCAGTACTTC
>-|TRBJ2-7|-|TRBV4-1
CASSQEGMGLDEQYF
TGCGCCAGCAGCCAAGAGGGGATGGGGCTCGACGAGCAGTACTTC
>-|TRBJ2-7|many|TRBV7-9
CASSSDGYEQYF
TGTGCCAGCAGCTCTGACGGTTACGAGCAGTACTTC
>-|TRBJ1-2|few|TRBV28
CASRDGFNYGYTF
TGTGCCAGCAGGGACGGGTTTAACTATGGCTACACCTTC
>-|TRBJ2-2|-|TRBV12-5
CASSAKNTGELFF
TGTGCTAGTTCGGCCAAGAACACCGGGGAGCTGTTTTTT
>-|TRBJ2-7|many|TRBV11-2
CASSLRASYEQYF
TGTGCCAGCAGCCTTAGAGCGAGCTACGAGCAGTACTTC
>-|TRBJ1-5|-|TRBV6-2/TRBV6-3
CASSYGRDQPQHF
TGTGCCAGCAGTTACGGGCGCGATCAGCCCCAGCATTTT
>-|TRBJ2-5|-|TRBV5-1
CASSLDVHETQYF
TGCGCCAGCAGCTTGGACGTCCATGAGACCCAGTACTTC
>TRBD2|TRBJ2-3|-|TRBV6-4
CASSESSGGTDTQYF
TGTGCCAGCAGTGAGAGTAGCGGGGGCACAGATACGCAGTATTTT
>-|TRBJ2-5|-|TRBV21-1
CASSKVGLETRYF
TGTGCCAGCAGCAAAGTGGGGTTGGAGACCCGGTACTTC
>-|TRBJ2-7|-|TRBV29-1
CSVNPGGEQYF
TGCAGCGTTAATCCAGGGGGGGAGCAGTACTTC
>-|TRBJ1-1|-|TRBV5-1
CASSLGASLTMGGTEAFF
TGCGCCAGCAGCTTGGGGGCCAGCCTGACCATGGGCGGCACTGAAGCTTTCTTT
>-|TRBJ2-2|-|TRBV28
CASSLEYLTTTGELFF
TGTGCCAGCAGTTTGGAATACCTGACTACCACCGGGGAGCTGTTTTTT
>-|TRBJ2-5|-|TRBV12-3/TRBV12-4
CASSPQWNQETQYF
TGTGCCAGCAGTCCCCAATGGAACCAAGAGACCCAGTACTTC
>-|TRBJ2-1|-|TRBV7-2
CASSLAQGDFNEQFF
TGTGCCAGCAGCTTAGCGCAGGGGGACTTCAATGAGCAGTTCTTC
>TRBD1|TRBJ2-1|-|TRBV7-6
CASSWDRAYNEQFF
TGTGCCAGCAGCTGGGACAGGGCCTACAATGAGCAGTTCTTC
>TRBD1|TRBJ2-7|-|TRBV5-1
CASSSRQGIEQYF
TGCGCCAGCAGCTCAAGACAGGGGATCGAGCAGTACTTC
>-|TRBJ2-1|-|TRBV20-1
CSALPLQGTLFYNEQFF
TGCAGTGCCCTCCCCCTGCAAGGGACACTATTTTACAATGAGCAGTTCTTC
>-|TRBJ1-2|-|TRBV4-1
CASSQDRVSDGYTF
TGCGCCAGCAGCCAAGACAGGGTTTCGGATGGCTACACCTTC
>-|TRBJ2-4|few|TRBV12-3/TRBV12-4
CASTLGGILAKNIQYF
TGTGCCAGCACCCTGGGGGGTATACTAGCCAAAAACATTCAGTACTTC
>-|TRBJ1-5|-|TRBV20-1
CSARAGTTYSNQPQHF
TGCAGTGCTAGAGCCGGGACAACCTATAGCAATCAGCCCCAGCATTTT
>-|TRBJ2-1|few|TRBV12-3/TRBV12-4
CASSLVQGLYNEQFF
TGTGCCAGCAGTTTAGTGCAGGGGCTGTACAATGAGCAGTTCTTC
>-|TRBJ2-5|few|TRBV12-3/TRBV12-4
CASSWTVETQYF
TGTGCCAGCAGCTGGACGGTAGAGACCCAGTACTTC
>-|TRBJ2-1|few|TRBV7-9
CASPWFLQGLNEQFF
TGTGCCAGCCCCTGGTTTCTCCAGGGCCTAAATGAGCAGTTCTTC
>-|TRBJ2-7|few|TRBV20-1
CSARGDRRDYEQYF
TGCAGTGCCAGGGGTGACAGGCGGGATTACGAGCAGTACTTC
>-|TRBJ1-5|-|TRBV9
CASSVGGDPSQPQHF
TGTGCCAGCAGCGTAGGGGGGGACCCGAGTCAGCCCCAGCATTTT
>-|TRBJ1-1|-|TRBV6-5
CASSYPGALTEAFF
TGTGCCAGCAGTTACCCTGGGGCCCTCACTGAAGCTTTCTTT